Presented here are 7 T cell receptor beta chains from one specimen sequenced in a study of blood T cell repertoires in COVID-19. Data came from immunoSEQ multiplex PCR; TCRdb stores just in-frame clones and leaves some out. The sample lists 130,000 to 150,000 clones; 75% to 85% were seen once. Sequenced input: peripheral blood. These receptors came from a human donor with acute or convalescent COVID-19. The donor label of this sample is uncertain.

The chain recombines TRBV5-5 with TRBJ1-1; no definite D call. Germline V gene sequence: CDR1 SGHKS, CDR2 YYEKEE (reference sequence). The CDR3 is 18 amino acids. V was cut by 0 bases and J by 4 bases, with 22 bases left in between. CDR3 in DNA: TGTGCCAGCAGCTTGGCCGAGGCGGACTCTCACGCGGGCACTGAAGCTTTCTTT. It specifies CASSLAEADSHAGTEAFF. The whole variable domain, remainder taken from reference TRBV5-5 and TRBJ1-1, is DAGVTQSPTHLIKTRGQQVTLRCSPISGHKSVSWYQQVLGQGPQFIFQYYEKEERGRGNFPDRFSARQFPNYSSELNVNALLLGDSALYLCASSLAEADSHAGTEAFFGQGTRLTVV.

The chain links TRBV6-5 to TRBJ1-6; D is unresolved. Germline lookup yields CDR1 MNHEY and CDR2 SVGAGI. V was cut by 6 bases and J by 9 bases, with 9 bases left in between. The CDR3 runs to 12 residues. This CDR3 is CASRTGGSPLHF. CDR3 nucleotide sequence: TGTGCCAGCAGGACCGGAGGTTCACCCCTCCACTTT.

The J gene is TRBJ1-4, the V gene TRBV19; no reliable D call. The V end was cut by 7 bases, the J end by 5 bases, with 14 bases between. In germline, CDR1 is LNHDA, CDR2 SQIVND (reference sequence). The CDR3 has 14 residues. The CDR3 loop reads CASTDPGINEKLFF. The CDR3 DNA reads TGTGCCAGTACCGACCCCGGGATAAATGAAAAACTGTTTTTT.

This clone was detected ten times or more. The chain links TRBV9 to TRBJ1-1, with D perhaps matching TRBD1 (6 bases). The CDR3 spans 14 residues. Between the trimmed V and J ends, which lost 4 bases and 4 bases, there was a span of 14 bases. CDR1 is SGDLS, CDR2 YYNGEE, per germline. The CDR3 nucleotides read TGTGCCAGCAGCCCGCAACAGGGTGGCACTGAAGCTTTCTTT. As protein: CASSPQQGGTEAFF.

This chain links TRBV2 with TRBJ1-2; D gene uncertain. CDR3 length: 14 residues. V was pared by 8 bases and J by 7 bases, with 20 bases between. The V gene's germline CDR1 is SNHLY and CDR2 FYNNEI. DNA of the CDR3: TGTGCCAGCCTAGAGGTCGAAGGAGTTAGTGGCTACACCTTC. Translation gives CASLEVEGVSGYTF.

The rearrangement links TRBV11-2 to TRBJ2-7; D might be TRBD1 (5 bases). V lost 1 base and J lost 5, with 12 bases in between. This CDR3 has 14 amino acids. In germline, CDR1 is SGHAT, CDR2 FQNNGV. DNA for the CDR3: TGTGCCAGCAGCTTAGTGCAGGGATGGAACGAGCAGTACGTC. It encodes CASSLVQGWNEQYV.

Here the CDR3 DNA reads TGTGCCAGCAGCTGGACAGAAGAAGACTATGGCTACACCTTC. Its translation is CASSWTEEDYGYTF. V is TRBV5-5 and J is TRBJ1-2, with a possible D match to TRBD1 (6 bases). Trimming pared 3 bases from V and 3 bases from J, leaving 12 bases between. CDR1 is SGHKS and CDR2 is YYEKEE in the germline V gene (reference sequence). The CDR3 length is 14 residues.